This T cell receptor beta chain is drawn from a study of T cells in Graves' hyperthyroidism and ophthalmopathy (dated by TCRdb to the late 2010s). About the investigation overall: Peripheral blood was collected at initial diagnosis, before any treatment. In addition, the study compared T-cell repertoires in thyroid tissue and in blood from several Graves' hyperthyroidism patients. After blood sampling, hyperthyroidism patients were treated with methimazole at a starting dose of 30 mg daily, and ophthalmopathy patients were treated with high-dose intravenous methylprednisolone. Prospective prediction of ophthalmopathy was tested in an independent validation cohort consisting of about 19 hyperthyroidism patients and 17 patients who later progressed to ophthalmopathy. The paper reports TCR Vbeta CDR3 sequencing of 135 peripheral blood samples: 43 ophthalmopathy, fewer than 80 hyperthyroidism and around 17 progressor patients. To identify TCR V-J signatures that set the groups apart, the researchers used a discovery cohort of 90 to 100 patients, made up of roughly 45 with Graves' ophthalmopathy and 57 with stable Graves' hyperthyroidism. The 100 discovery patients were randomly split 7:3 into training and test sets.

Study-wide conclusions, independent of this receptor: Most expanded thyroid clonotypes (frequency above 0.001) were also detected in blood, a finding suggesting that blood repertoires may reflect thyroid immune responses. In validation, the model predicted progression to ophthalmopathy a median of about 6.5 months before onset, with about 64% sensitivity and about 72% specificity. No statistical method was used to fix the sample size in advance, and group allocation was not hidden from the investigators. Ophthalmopathy was separated from stable hyperthyroidism by a 13 V-J signature model, with around 90% sensitivity and just over 81% specificity obtained in cross-validation and 80%/75% obtained in testing.

This clonotype was seen repeatedly, ten times or more. Its specific antigen is unknown. Base qualities are not recorded, but no much larger clone differs from it by a single base. The hyperthyroidism patients were between 18 and 65 years old and newly diagnosed, with a disease duration of less than 2 months. Patients with uncontrolled infections, other autoimmune diseases, pregnancy or lactation were excluded. Diagnoses relied on clinical symptoms, serum thyroxine and TRAb, thyroid ultrasound and orbital computed tomography. Blood from progressor patients was collected at the time of first diagnosis with hyperthyroidism, before any ophthalmopathy symptoms had appeared. Ficoll-Paque density gradient centrifugation was used to isolate PBMCs from 10 ml of fresh peripheral blood. Progressor patients were defined as those initially diagnosed with Graves' hyperthyroidism in whom ophthalmopathy developed during follow-up. Total RNA was extracted using Trizol reagent, and RNA quality was assessed on an Agilent 2100 Bioanalyzer.

TCR beta CDR3 regions were amplified from RNA transcripts. The first round of RT-PCR for the TCR CDR3 was performed with the HTBI primer set and the Qiagen OneStep RT-PCR kit. Libraries were constructed in a second round of multiplex PCR, after which size selection and purification were performed. Sequencing of the libraries was done on an Illumina HiSeq2000 using paired-end 100 bp reads. In the authors' own workflow: SOAPnuke was used to process the raw data, throwing out any read that contained adapters or uncalled bases, had a mean Phred below 15, or lacked an exact constant-primer or identifier match. COPE v1.2.5 was used to merge high-quality paired reads, and clonotypes were defined as unique nucleotide sequences. MiTCR v1.1 was used to align the clonotypes against IMGT TRBV, TRBD and TRBJ reference segments. Only V-J combinations with frequency above 0.0001, covering 99% to 99.2% of repertoires, were analysed. The TCS score was defined as F50 (clonal expansion) divided by E x V (chaos), with BLOSUM62-based TCRdist calculated between CDR3 peptides within each V-J. Welch's t-statistics and random forest reduced roughly 540 V-J features to roughly 13, which were used in a naive Bayes classifier (R e1071). TCRdb reprocessing: public reads trimmed at Q25 with fastp, clones called with MiXCR, in-frame beta chains kept. Records with the same CDR3 protein are collapsed into one entry carrying the most frequent genes and DNA. These V and J calls derive from TCRdb rather than the authors' analysis. The sample contains 350,000 or so distinct CDR3 sequences, about a sixth of them found a single time. The ten largest clones add up to approximately 30% of the sample.

The CDR3 sequence holds 16 residues, the cysteine and phenylalanine included. Only the CDR3 portion is preserved as DNA: 48 bases, with reading frame beginning at the first base. The germline V gene (reference sequence) supplies CDR1 LNHNV and CDR2 YYDKDF. Trimming removed 1 base from V and 3 bases from J; the gene matches leave 5 bases unexplained. Input material: blood. The sequence came from a woman aged 25 to 45 with Graves' hyperthyroidism that later progressed to Graves' ophthalmopathy. The V and J genes are TRBV15 and TRBJ1-2; the central 10 bases match TRBD1. CDR3 region: CATSRGGTGADYGYTF. The DNA reads TGTGCCACCAGCAGAGGCGGGACAGGGGCCGACTATGGCTACACCTTC.